Presented here are 30 T cell receptor beta chains from one specimen sequenced in a study of technical replicates of blood from several donors. Profiled with immunoSEQ multiplex PCR; TCRdb holds only in-frame clones, not every one. The table records about 72,000 clones, 95% to 96% of them present only once. Sequencing used T cells isolated from PBMCs. The receptors derive from a human donor in good health.

The chain is built from TRBV12-5 and TRBJ2-5; tentative D call: TRBD1 (6 bases). Germline loops: CDR1 LGHNT, CDR2 FRNRAP. This CDR3 region has 15 residues. Trimming took 3 bases from V and 5 from J, leaving 16 bases between them. CDR3: CASGLVRGYRETQYF. In nucleotides, the CDR3 is TGTGCTAGTGGTTTAGTAAGGGGGTATAGGGAGACCCAGTACTTC.

This rearrangement joins TRBV5-1 to TRBJ2-5; TRBD1 might be the D (5 bases). CDR3 length: 14 residues. Germline assignment: CDR1 SGHRS and CDR2 YFSETQ. V lost 3 bases and J 3 bases, leaving 12 bases between the germline ends. CDR3: CASSWGRVEETQYF. CDR3 nucleotide sequence: TGCGCCAGCAGCTGGGGCAGGGTTGAAGAGACCCAGTACTTC.

V is TRBV4-1 and J is TRBJ2-7; TRBD2 matches 8 bases. The CDR3 is 15 residues long. Germline loops: CDR1 MGHRA, CDR2 YSYEKL. V lost 4 bases, J lost 2 bases, and 7 bases stayed unmatched. The CDR3 sequence: CASSLEGSGAYEQYF. In nucleotides, the CDR3 is TGCGCCAGCAGCCTAGAGGGTAGCGGGGCCTACGAGCAGTACTTC.

Only one count was recorded for this clone. The chain joins TRBV5-1 to TRBJ1-6; D unresolved. The CDR3 length is 17 residues. The V end was cut by 4 bases, the J end by 3 bases, with 17 bases between. The germline gives CDR1 SGHRS, CDR2 YFSETQ. CDR3 sequence (DNA): TGCGCCAGCAGCCCACGCGGCAGCGTGAGCTATAATTCACCCCTCCACTTT. Translated: CASSPRGSVSYNSPLHF.

V usage is TRBV5-8 and J usage is TRBJ2-1, with 9 bases lining up with TRBD1. CDR1 SGHTS and CDR2 YDEGEE come from the germline V gene. V lost 3 bases to trimming and J lost 7 bases; unmatched junction nucleotides: 8. The CDR3 totals 15 residues. This CDR3 is CASSYRGDRENEQFF. DNA of the CDR3: TGTGCCAGCAGCTACCGAGGGGACAGGGAAAATGAGCAGTTCTTC.

The CDR3 DNA reads TGTGCCACCAGCAGAGAAGGGACTAGCGGGTGGGTGGATGAGCAGTTCTTC. Translation: CATSREGTSGWVDEQFF. This chain uses TRBV15 with TRBJ2-1, with 12 bases fitting TRBD2. CDR1 is LNHNV, CDR2 YYDKDF, per germline (reference sequence). J was trimmed by 8 bases and V by 0 bases; bases with no gene match: 8. The CDR3 is 17 residues long. Full variable domain (outside the CDR3, taken from reference TRBV15 and TRBJ2-1): DAMVIQNPRYQVTQFGKPVTLSCSQTLNHNVMYWYQQKSSQAPKLLFHYYDKDFNNEADTPDNFQSRRPNTSFCFLDIRSPGLGDTAMYLCATSREGTSGWVDEQFFGPGTRLTVL.

This sequence joins TRBV2 and TRBJ2-3; the D gene is possibly TRBD2 (7 bases). This CDR3 comprises 18 residues. Germline loops: CDR1 SNHLY, CDR2 FYNNEI. V was cut by 4 bases and J by 0 bases, with 20 bases left in between. The CDR3 sequence is CASSGGGGPMASTDTQYF. The CDR3 DNA follows: TGTGCCAGCAGTGGCGGCGGGGGCCCGATGGCTAGCACAGATACGCAGTATTTT.

The chain has TRBV7-6 and TRBJ2-7; D possibly corresponds to TRBD1 (5 bases). The CDR3 totals 15 residues. CDR1 and CDR2 (germline): SGHVS, FNYEAQ. V was clipped by 1 base and J by 1 base, with 11 bases between them. The CDR3 DNA is TGTGCCAGCAGCTTAGAAACAGACAGTTCCTACGAGCAGTACTTC. As protein: CASSLETDSSYEQYF.

This rearrangement joins TRBV6-1 to TRBJ1-4; 9 nucleotides line up with TRBD1. V lost 8 bases and J lost 3; bases outside the gene matches: 4. This CDR3 spans 14 amino acids. CDR1 is MNHNS and CDR2 is SASEGT in the germline V gene. This CDR3 reads CASGTGSANEKLFF. In DNA form, the CDR3 reads TGTGCCAGCGGGACAGGGAGTGCTAATGAAAAACTGTTTTTT.

Here the CDR3 DNA reads TGTGCCAGCAGCCGGAGAGGACAGATCGGCACCGGGGAGCTGTTTTTT. Protein: CASSRRGQIGTGELFF. The chain recombines TRBV7-9 with TRBJ2-2, with TRBD1 as a possible D gene (6 bases). This CDR3 spans 16 amino acids. Germline V lookup: CDR1 SEHNR, CDR2 FQNEAQ (reference sequence). The V end lost 5 bases, the J end lost 4 bases, and 17 bases lay between the germline ends.

J is TRBJ2-3 and V is TRBV14, with a tentative D call TRBD2 (5 bases). The CDR3 length is 18 residues. The V gene lost 0 bases and the J gene lost 3 bases, with 19 bases spanning the gap. CDR1 is SGHDN and CDR2 is FVKESK in the germline V gene. The CDR3 DNA reads as TGTGCCAGCAGCCAAGATCGACTCCCCACTAGGATTACAGATACGCAGTATTTT. It specifies CASSQDRLPTRITDTQYF.

CDR3 sequence: CASSWTGSYGYTF. CDR3 DNA sequence: TGTGCCAGCAGTTGGACAGGAAGCTATGGCTACACCTTC. The rearrangement uses TRBV2 and TRBJ1-2; the match to TRBD1 covers 7 bases. V lost 5 bases to trimming and J lost 4 bases; unmatched junction nucleotides: 4. This CDR3 contains 13 residues. The germline gives CDR1 SNHLY, CDR2 FYNNEI.

The J gene is TRBJ2-1, the V gene TRBV28; D not resolved. The CDR3 is made up of 14 amino acids. Trimming shortened V by 5 bases and J by 6 bases, and 14 bases separated the two germline ends. CDR1 MDHEN and CDR2 SYDVKM come from the germline V gene. The CDR3, as DNA: TGTGCCAGCAGTCCGAGAACTGGGCCCAATGAGCAGTTCTTC. Translation gives CASSPRTGPNEQFF.

The chain couples TRBV18 to TRBJ1-4; 9 bases are a match to TRBD1. The V segment lost 4 bases and the J segment 7 bases; nucleotides outside the gene matches: 7. Germline loops: CDR1 KGHSH, CDR2 LQKENI. CDR3 size: 15 residues. The chain's CDR3 is CASSQGTGKGEKLFF. The CDR3 DNA follows: TGTGCCAGCTCACAAGGGACAGGGAAAGGTGAAAAACTGTTTTTT. Drawing the rest from reference TRBV18 and TRBJ1-4, the complete variable domain is NAGVMQNPRHLVRRRGQEARLRCSPMKGHSHVYWYRQLPEEGLKFMVYLQKENIIDESGMPKERFSAEFPKEGPSILRIQQVVRGDSAAYFCASSQGTGKGEKLFFGSGTQLSVL.

This clone was observed once. The chain links TRBV11-2 to TRBJ2-2; D is possibly TRBD2 (6 bases). Germline loops: CDR1 SGHAT, CDR2 FQNNGV. Trimming took off 5 bases at V and 5 bases at J, with 21 bases between the two ends. The CDR3 totals 17 residues. The CDR3 spells CASSLRSGAGRTGELFF. The CDR3 DNA follows: TGTGCCAGCAGCCTCCGGTCCGGGGCAGGGAGGACCGGGGAGCTGTTTTTT.

The chain links TRBV5-4 to TRBJ2-2, with D perhaps TRBD1 (6 bases). The CDR3 length is 16 residues. Trimming removed 2 bases from V and 2 bases from J, with 13 bases in between. Germline loops: CDR1 SGHNT, CDR2 YYREEE (reference sequence). The CDR3 is CASSLKVGTNTGELFF. CDR3 DNA sequence: TGTGCCAGCAGCTTAAAGGTCGGGACAAACACCGGGGAGCTGTTTTTT.

The chain couples TRBV9 to TRBJ2-1; D is unclear. CDR1 is SGDLS and CDR2 is YYNGEE in the germline V gene. The CDR3 runs 17 residues. The V end was cut by 0 bases, the J end by 1 base, with 14 bases between. The CDR3 DNA reads as TGTGCCAGCAGCGTAGCTGAAGGCGGTGGGTCCTACAATGAGCAGTTCTTC. This codes for CASSVAEGGGSYNEQFF.

In its sample, this clone was seen a few times. Additional DNA sequences in this sample encode the identical CDR3. The CDR3 region has the DNA TGTGCCAGCCGGTTAGCGGGACCCTACGAGCAGTACTTC. It translates to CASRLAGPYEQYF. The chain uses TRBV28 and TRBJ2-7; 8 bases are shared with TRBD2. Germline lookup yields CDR1 MDHEN and CDR2 SYDVKM. Trimming took 8 bases from V and 2 from J; bases not matched to a gene: 5. CDR3 size: 13 residues. The full variable domain, with the rest looked up from reference TRBV28 and TRBJ2-7, is DVKVTQSSRYLVKRTGEKVFLECVQDMDHENMFWYRQDPGLGLRLIYFSYDVKMKEKGDIPEGYSVSREKKERFSLILESASTNQTSMYLCASRLAGPYEQYFGPGTRLTVT.

The V gene is TRBV7-3, the J gene TRBJ2-1; TRBD1 matches 11 bases. Germline V CDR1 and CDR2: SGHTA, FQGTGA. The CDR3 extends over 16 amino acids. After removal of 1 base from V and 7 bases from J, the junction contained 6 bases not matched to a gene. CDR3 sequence reads: CASSLNGGTGGNEQFF. In DNA form, the CDR3 reads TGTGCCAGCAGCTTAAATGGGGGGACAGGGGGGAATGAGCAGTTCTTC. Supplemented by reference TRBV7-3 and TRBJ2-1, the full variable domain reads GAGVSQTPSNKVTEKGKYVELRCDPISGHTALYWYRQSLGQGPEFLIYFQGTGAADDSGLPNDRFFAVRPEGSVSTLKIQRTERGDSAVYLCASSLNGGTGGNEQFFGPGTRLTVL.

The gene calls are TRBV28 and TRBJ1-1, with D possibly being TRBD1 (6 bases). The ends were cut back, 5 bases at V and 1 base at J, with 14 bases in the middle. In germline, CDR1 is MDHEN, CDR2 SYDVKM. CDR3 length equals 15 residues. Written as DNA, the CDR3 is TGTGCCAGCAGTGCCCCCCGGACAGCGAACACTGAAGCTTTCTTT. Translating it yields CASSAPRTANTEAFF.

The genes are TRBV9 and TRBJ2-7, with 7 positions matching TRBD2. Germline CDR1 reads SGDLS; CDR2 reads YYNGEE. The CDR3 contains 14 residues. Unmatched junction bases numbered 2, after V lost 0 bases and J lost 2 bases. This CDR3 reads CASSVVAGAYEQYF. CDR3 sequence (DNA): TGTGCCAGCAGCGTAGTTGCGGGGGCCTACGAGCAGTACTTC.

The rearrangement links TRBV6-1 to TRBJ2-7, with 7 bases fitting TRBD1. CDR1 and CDR2 (germline): MNHNS, SASEGT. This CDR3 has 16 amino acids. The ends lost 3 bases at V and 3 bases at J; junction bases unmatched: 11. CDR3 amino acids: CASSDNTGVRYYEQYF. DNA for the CDR3: TGTGCCAGCAGTGACAATACAGGGGTGAGGTACTACGAGCAGTACTTC.

V and J are TRBV4-2 and TRBJ1-1; no clear D gene. V lost 4 bases to trimming and J lost 3 bases, with 15 bases between them. Germline V gene data show CDR1 as LGHNA and CDR2 as YNFKEQ. The CDR3 covers 15 residues. CDR3 nucleotides: TGTGCCAGCAGCCCAGCGGAGGGCCGGGACACTGAAGCTTTCTTT. Amino acid sequence: CASSPAEGRDTEAFF.

The chain has TRBV6-1 and TRBJ2-7, with 8 bases fitting TRBD2. The V segment lost 8 bases and the J segment 4 bases; nucleotides outside the gene matches: 7. This CDR3 spans 13 amino acids. The germline gives CDR1 MNHNS, CDR2 SASEGT. This chain's CDR3 is CASPGGEVYEQYF. The DNA for the CDR3 is TGTGCCAGCCCGGGGGGGGAAGTTTACGAGCAGTACTTC.

The chain combines TRBV28 with TRBJ1-1; tentatively, D is TRBD1 (6 bases). From germline, CDR1 is MDHEN and CDR2 SYDVKM. V was clipped by 2 bases and J by 5 bases, with 9 bases between them. The CDR3 extends over 13 amino acids. The CDR3, as DNA: TGTGCCAGCAGTTTAAGGGGGGGGACTGAAGCTTTCTTT. Encoded protein: CASSLRGGTEAFF.

This sequence joins TRBV30 and TRBJ1-2, with no clear D. The CDR3 contains 13 residues. V lost 0 bases and J lost 4, with 9 bases in between. In germline, CDR1 is GTSNPN, CDR2 SVGIG (reference sequence). In DNA, the CDR3 is TGTGCCTGGAGTGTAACGGGGTCCTATGGCTACACCTTC. Protein sequence: CAWSVTGSYGYTF.

This chain connects TRBV7-3 to TRBJ2-2; TRBD2 aligns across 10 bases. CDR1 is SGHTA, CDR2 FQGTGA, per germline. The CDR3 length is 16 residues. The junction had 3 bases not matched to a gene; V was cut back by 0 bases and J by 5 bases. The CDR3 is CASSLTASGGTGELFF. In DNA, the CDR3 is TGTGCCAGCAGCTTAACCGCTAGCGGGGGAACCGGGGAGCTGTTTTTT.

The chain recombines TRBV11-3 with TRBJ1-1, with unresolved D. Germline V gene data show CDR1 as SGHNT and CDR2 as YENEEA. CDR3 length equals 11 residues. Trimming removed 3 bases from V and 6 bases from J, with 5 bases in between. The CDR3 bases are TGTGCCAGCAGCTTTTATTCTGAAGCTTTCTTT. Translated: CASSFYSEAFF.

V and J are TRBV6-5 and TRBJ2-3; no firm D call. Germline assignment: CDR1 MNHEY and CDR2 SVGAGI. Trimming took off 0 bases at V and 1 base at J, with 11 bases between the two ends. The CDR3 is 16 amino acids. Here the CDR3 DNA reads TGTGCCAGCAGTTACTCGAACTACTATGGCACAGATACGCAGTATTTT. This sequence encodes CASSYSNYYGTDTQYF.

V usage is TRBV9 and J usage is TRBJ2-3; D call uncertain. The germline V and J ends were trimmed by 4 bases and 0 bases, with 9 bases remaining between them. Germline-derived CDR1 and CDR2 are SGDLS and YYNGEE. This CDR3 region has 14 residues. The CDR3 here is CASSIRLSTDTQYF. DNA for the CDR3: TGTGCCAGCAGCATACGCCTAAGCACAGATACGCAGTATTTT.